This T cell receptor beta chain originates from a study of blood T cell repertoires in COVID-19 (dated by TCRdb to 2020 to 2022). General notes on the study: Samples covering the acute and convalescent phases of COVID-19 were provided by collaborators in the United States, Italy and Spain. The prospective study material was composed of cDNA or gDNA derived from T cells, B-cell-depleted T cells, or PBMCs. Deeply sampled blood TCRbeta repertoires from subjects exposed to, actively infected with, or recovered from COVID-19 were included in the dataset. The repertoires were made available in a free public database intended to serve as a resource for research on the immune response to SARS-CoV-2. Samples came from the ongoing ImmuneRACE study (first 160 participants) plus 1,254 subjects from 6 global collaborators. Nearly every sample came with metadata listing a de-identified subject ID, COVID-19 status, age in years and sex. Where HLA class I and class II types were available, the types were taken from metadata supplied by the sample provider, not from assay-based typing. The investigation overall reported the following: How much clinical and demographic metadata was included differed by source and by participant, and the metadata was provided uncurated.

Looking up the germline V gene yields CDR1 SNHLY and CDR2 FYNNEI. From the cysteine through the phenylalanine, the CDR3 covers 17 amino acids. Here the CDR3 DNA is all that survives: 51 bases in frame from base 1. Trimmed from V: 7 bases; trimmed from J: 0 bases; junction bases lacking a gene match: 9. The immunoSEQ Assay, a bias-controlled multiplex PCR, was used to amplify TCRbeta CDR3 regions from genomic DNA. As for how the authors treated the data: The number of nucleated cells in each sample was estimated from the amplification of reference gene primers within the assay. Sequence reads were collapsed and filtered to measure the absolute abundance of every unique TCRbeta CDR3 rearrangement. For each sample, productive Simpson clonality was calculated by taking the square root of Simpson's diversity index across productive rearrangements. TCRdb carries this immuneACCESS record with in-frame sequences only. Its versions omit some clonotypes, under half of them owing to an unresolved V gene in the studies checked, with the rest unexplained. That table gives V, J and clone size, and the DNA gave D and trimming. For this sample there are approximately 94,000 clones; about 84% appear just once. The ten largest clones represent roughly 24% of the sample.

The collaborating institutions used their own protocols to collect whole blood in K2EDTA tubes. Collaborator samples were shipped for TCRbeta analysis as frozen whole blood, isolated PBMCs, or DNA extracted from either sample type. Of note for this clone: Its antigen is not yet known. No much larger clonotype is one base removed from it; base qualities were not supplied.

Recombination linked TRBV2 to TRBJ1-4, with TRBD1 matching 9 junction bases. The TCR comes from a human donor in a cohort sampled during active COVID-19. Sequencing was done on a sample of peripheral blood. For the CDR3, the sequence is CASTKQGAEATNEKLFF. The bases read TGTGCCAGCACCAAACAGGGGGCTGAAGCAACTAATGAAAAACTGTTTTTT.